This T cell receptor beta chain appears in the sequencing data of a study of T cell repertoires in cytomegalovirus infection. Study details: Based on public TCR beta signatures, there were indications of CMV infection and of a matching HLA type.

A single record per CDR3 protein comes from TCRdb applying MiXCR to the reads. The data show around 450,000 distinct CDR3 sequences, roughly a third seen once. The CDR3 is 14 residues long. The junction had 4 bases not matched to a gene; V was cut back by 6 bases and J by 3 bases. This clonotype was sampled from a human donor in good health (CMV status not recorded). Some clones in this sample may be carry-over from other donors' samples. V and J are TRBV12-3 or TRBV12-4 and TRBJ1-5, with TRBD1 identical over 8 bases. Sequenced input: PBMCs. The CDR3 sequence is CASSLGQDNQPQHF. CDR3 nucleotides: TGTGCCAGCAGCCTGGGACAGGACAATCAGCCCCAGCATTTT.